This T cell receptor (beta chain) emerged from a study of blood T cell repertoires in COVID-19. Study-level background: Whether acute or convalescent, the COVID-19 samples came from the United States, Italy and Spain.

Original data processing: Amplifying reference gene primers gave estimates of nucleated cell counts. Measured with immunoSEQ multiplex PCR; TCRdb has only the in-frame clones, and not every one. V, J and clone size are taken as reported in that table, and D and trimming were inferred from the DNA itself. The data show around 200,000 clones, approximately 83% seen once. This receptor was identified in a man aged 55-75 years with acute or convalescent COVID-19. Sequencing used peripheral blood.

The CDR3 DNA is TGTGCCAGCAGTGAATGGCTAGCCGGCGAGCAGTACTTC. As protein: CASSEWLAGEQYF. The V gene is TRBV2, the J gene TRBJ2-7, with a possible D match to TRBD2 (5 bases). CDR1 and CDR2 from the germline V gene are SNHLY and FYNNEI. The CDR3 has 13 residues. Trimming removed 2 bases at V and 6 bases at J, with 11 bases between.